The 2 T cell receptor beta chains reported below all come from one sample, sequenced in a study of T-cell memory formation after mild COVID-19. In TCRdb, the 5' RACE reads were re-called with MiXCR into one record per CDR3 protein. The sample holds 190,000 or so distinct CDR3 sequences; about 20% are singletons and the top ten take about 23%. The source material was PBMCs or a T cell subset sorted from them (not recorded which). These receptor sequences come from an adult woman who had mild COVID-19 (a few samples of this study predate the infection). Cell type and time point are not known.

By proportion, this clonotype is medium-sized. V and J are TRBV27 and TRBJ2-7, with 7 nucleotides matching TRBD1. The V gene end was trimmed by 8 bases and the J gene end by 0 bases; junction bases not matched to a gene: 7. There are 14 residues in the CDR3. Germline V lookup: CDR1 MNHEY, CDR2 SMNVEV (reference sequence). The CDR3 here is CASAGQASSYEQYF. CDR3 bases: TGTGCCAGCGCAGGACAGGCCTCCTCCTACGAGCAGTACTTC.

This clonotype has more than one count but fewer than ten. The rearrangement uses TRBV20-1 and TRBJ2-1; D unresolved. The germline CDR1 and CDR2 sequences are DFQATT and SNEGSKA (reference sequence). The CDR3 contains 15 residues. The V end was cut by 3 bases, the J end by 0 bases, with 12 bases between. The CDR3 reads CSARGHEDSYNEQFF. The CDR3 DNA reads as TGCAGTGCTAGGGGCCATGAAGACTCCTACAATGAGCAGTTCTTC.